This TCR beta chain was obtained from a study of CD8 T cells in ankylosing spondylitis. Study-wide results and caveats: Previous work reported some of these motif variants in the synovial fluid and blood of reactive arthritis. For ankylosing spondylitis blood, a TCR beta motif of several highly homologous variants appeared characteristic.

V was shortened by 6 bases and J by 4 bases, with 16 bases between the two germline ends. CDR3 size: 15 residues. Regarding this clonotype: Its antigen is not identified.

Construction of TCR beta libraries was performed using quantitative 5'-RACE with molecular barcodes. TCRdb used MiXCR to reprocess the 5' RACE reads, holding one entry per CDR3 protein. The sample lists fewer than 500,000 distinct CDR3 sequences; 26% were seen once. Sequences were obtained from blood, either unsorted or a sorted T cell fraction (not recorded which). The J gene is TRBJ1-5, the V gene TRBV12-3 or TRBV12-4; D is possibly TRBD1 (6 bases). The receptor comes from a male donor with ankylosing spondylitis. The CDR3 sequence: CASSNGGRGNQPQHF. As DNA, the CDR3 is TGTGCCAGCAGCAACGGGGGCCGAGGGAATCAGCCCCAGCATTTT.